The 30 T cell receptor beta chains presented below share a single source sample, sequenced in a study of T cell responses to AZD1222 COVID-19 vaccine. This table comes from immunoSEQ multiplex PCR, and its TCRdb copy is limited to in-frame clones, with some not included. In the table there are about 120,000 clones, roughly nine tenths of which are singletons. The starting material was peripheral blood, obtained on day 0 of AZD1222 vaccination. The receptors were sampled from an adult in good health.

The rearrangement joins TRBV7-3 to TRBJ2-5; a possible D gene is TRBD2 (5 bases). Trimming removed 5 bases at V and 7 bases at J, with 20 bases between. This CDR3 comprises 15 residues. From germline, CDR1 is SGHTA and CDR2 FQGTGA. CDR3: CASSPNGDPAGTQYF. CDR3 bases: TGTGCCAGCAGCCCGAACGGGGATCCCGCGGGGACCCAGTACTTC.

The chain combines TRBV18 with TRBJ2-1, with D possibly being TRBD1 (5 bases). V was trimmed by 6 bases and J by 5 bases, leaving 11 bases between them. The germline CDR1 and CDR2 sequences are KGHSH and LQKENI. The CDR3 has 13 residues. In DNA, the CDR3 is TGTGCCAGCTCGTCCAGGGAAGACAATGAGCAGTTCTTC. Protein sequence: CASSSREDNEQFF. The whole variable domain, remainder taken from reference TRBV18 and TRBJ2-1, is NAGVMQNPRHLVRRRGQEARLRCSPMKGHSHVYWYRQLPEEGLKFMVYLQKENIIDESGMPKERFSAEFPKEGPSILRIQQVVRGDSAAYFCASSSREDNEQFFGPGTRLTVL.

The rearrangement links TRBV9 to TRBJ2-1; 7 bases match TRBD1. V shed 3 bases and J 6 bases; nucleotides not matched to a gene: 6. Per the germline V gene, CDR1 is SGDLS and CDR2 is YYNGEE. The CDR3 spans 14 residues. CDR3 nucleotide sequence: TGTGCCAGCAGCGGCTTACCAGGGGGCAATGAGCAGTTCTTC. Residues: CASSGLPGGNEQFF.

The chain employs TRBV7-9 and TRBJ2-5; 11 nucleotides line up with TRBD2. The CDR3 is 15 residues long. CDR1 and CDR2 from the germline V gene are SEHNR and FQNEAQ (reference sequence). The junction had 5 bases not matched to a gene; V was cut back by 4 bases and J by 4 bases. In nucleotides, the CDR3 is TGTGCCAGCAGCTCCTACGGACTAGCGGGAGAGACCCAGTACTTC. Its translation is CASSSYGLAGETQYF.

This chain uses TRBV23-1 with TRBJ2-2; TRBD1 is a possible D gene (5 bases). TRBV23-1 is an ORF for which the function is uncertain. V was clipped by 3 bases and J by 6 bases, with 14 bases between them. The CDR3 is 15 amino acids. CDR3 bases: TGCGCCAGCAGTCAGAGGACACCTGAGTCCGGGGAGCTGTTTTTT. Translated, it gives CASSQRTPESGELFF.

This clone was recorded only once. This chain links TRBV18 with TRBJ1-2; no reliable D call. Germline V gives CDR1 KGHSH, CDR2 LQKENI. The CDR3 covers 14 residues. The V end lost 2 bases, the J end lost 7 bases, and 14 bases lay between the germline ends. In nucleotides, the CDR3 is TGTGCCAGCTCACCAAGGCGGCTAGAGAGTGGCTACACCTTC. As protein: CASSPRRLESGYTF.

The chain recombines TRBV6-2 or TRBV6-3 with TRBJ1-1; TRBD1 matches at 8 bases. Germline CDR1 is MNHEY and CDR2 is SVGEGT. With V trimmed by 6 bases and J by 6 bases, 15 bases remained unmatched. There are 16 residues in the CDR3. CDR3 protein: CASSPRRTGLASEAFF. CDR3 nucleotides: TGTGCCAGCAGCCCCCGGAGGACAGGGTTGGCCTCTGAAGCTTTCTTT.

V usage is TRBV28 and J usage is TRBJ1-1; D remains unclear. The germline CDR1 and CDR2 sequences are MDHEN and SYDVKM. The CDR3 runs 14 residues. V gave up 3 bases and J gave up 5 bases, with 13 bases separating them. CDR3 amino acids: CASSLEPEFTEAFF. The CDR3 DNA reads as TGTGCCAGCAGTTTGGAGCCCGAGTTTACTGAAGCTTTCTTT.

This chain connects TRBV18 to TRBJ1-1; D gene unclear. Between the trimmed V and J ends, which lost 6 bases and 1 base, there was a span of 9 bases. Germline values: CDR1 KGHSH, CDR2 LQKENI. CDR3 length: 13 amino acids. CDR3 in amino acids: CASSIGGNTEAFF. The CDR3 nucleotides read TGTGCCAGCTCCATCGGAGGGAACACTGAAGCTTTCTTT.

The chain links TRBV5-4 to TRBJ2-2; 8 bases fit TRBD1. Germline V gene sequence: CDR1 SGHNT, CDR2 YYREEE (reference sequence). The CDR3 spans 17 residues. V shed 4 bases, J shed 6 bases, and the junction held 14 bases outside the gene matches. The CDR3 region is CASSPLPTGAVAGELFF. In DNA, the CDR3 is TGTGCCAGCAGCCCGCTCCCGACAGGGGCAGTCGCCGGGGAGCTGTTTTTT.

This clone is a singleton in its sample. The chain is built from TRBV11-2 and TRBJ1-6; D is uncertain. The CDR3 is 13 amino acids. CDR1 and CDR2 from the germline V gene are SGHAT and FQNNGV. The V and J ends lost 6 bases and 4 bases respectively, with 7 bases between them. CDR3 sequence (DNA): TGTGCCAGCAGATCGGCTTATAATTCACCCCTCCACTTT. This encodes CASRSAYNSPLHF.

J is TRBJ1-2 and V is TRBV28, with D hard to call. V shed 0 bases and J shed 0 bases, with 14 bases lying between them. This CDR3 spans 17 amino acids. CDR1 and CDR2 from the germline V gene are MDHEN and SYDVKM. For the CDR3, the DNA is TGTGCCAGCAGTTTATGGCCCCCGGACGGAGCTAACTATGGCTACACCTTC. This sequence encodes CASSLWPPDGANYGYTF.

The rearrangement links TRBV6-1 to TRBJ1-2; D not resolved. Trimming removed 3 bases from V and 4 bases from J, with 15 bases in between. The CDR3 consists of 15 residues. Germline V gene lookup returns CDR1 MNHNS and CDR2 SASEGT. The CDR3 reads CASSDNFGGVYGYTF. CDR3 coding DNA: TGTGCCAGCAGTGATAACTTCGGCGGAGTCTATGGCTACACCTTC.

This clone appeared a single time. This chain links TRBV7-3 with TRBJ1-1; D is uncertain. Germline V gene lookup returns CDR1 SGHTA and CDR2 FQGTGA. Trimming shortened V by 2 bases and J by 1 base, and 8 bases separated the two germline ends. The CDR3 is 14 residues long. CDR3 sequence (DNA): TGTGCCAGCAGCTTAGGTGGGAAGAACACTGAAGCTTTCTTT. Translated: CASSLGGKNTEAFF.

The CDR3: CASNRDQLGGYTF. CDR3 coding DNA: TGTGCCTCCAATCGGGACCAACTGGGTGGCTACACCTTC. V and J are TRBV30 and TRBJ1-2; possibly TRBD1 for D (5 bases). The CDR3 is 13 amino acids. Trimming took 7 bases from V and 7 from J, leaving 19 bases between them. Germline V gene sequence: CDR1 GTSNPN, CDR2 SVGIG (reference sequence).

The V and J genes are TRBV6-1 and TRBJ2-4; a possible D gene is TRBD2 (6 bases). Germline loops: CDR1 MNHNS, CDR2 SASEGT. Trimming removed 3 bases at V and 1 base at J, with 13 bases between. The length of the CDR3 is 16 residues. CDR3: CASSDFWGVAKNIQYF. The DNA for the CDR3 is TGTGCCAGCAGTGACTTCTGGGGGGTGGCCAAAAACATTCAGTACTTC.

The V call is TRBV6-2 or TRBV6-3, the J call TRBJ1-5; D may be TRBD1 (6 bases). V dropped 2 bases and J dropped 1 base, with 15 bases sitting between them. The CDR3 consists of 17 residues. CDR1 and CDR2 from the germline V gene are MNHEY and SVGEGT. The CDR3 coding sequence is TGTGCCAGCAGTTACACTATCGGGACAAGGAGCAATCAGCCCCAGCATTTT. It translates to CASSYTIGTRSNQPQHF.

V gene TRBV30 combines with J gene TRBJ1-5; D possibly corresponds to TRBD1 (6 bases). The CDR3 sequence is 13 residues long. Germline loops: CDR1 GTSNPN, CDR2 SVGIG (reference sequence). Trimming pared 4 bases from V and 6 bases from J, leaving 13 bases between. For the CDR3, the DNA is TGTGCCTGGAATACAGGGTCGGGTCAGCCCCAGCATTTT. Its translation: CAWNTGSGQPQHF. The full variable domain, its missing parts supplied by reference TRBV30 and TRBJ1-5, is SQTIHQWPATLVQPVGSPLSLECTVEGTSNPNLYWYRQAAGRGLQLLFYSVGIGQISSEVPQNLSASRPQDRQFILSSKKLLLSDSGFYLCAWNTGSGQPQHFGDGTRLSIL.

This chain links TRBV12-5 with TRBJ1-4; D perhaps matches TRBD1 (5 bases). CDR1 is LGHNT and CDR2 is FRNRAP in the germline V gene. This CDR3 is built from 14 residues. Trimming shortened V by 6 bases and J by 6 bases, and 14 bases separated the two germline ends. CDR3 sequence: CASGLRGGDEKLFF. As DNA, the CDR3 is TGTGCTAGTGGGTTGAGGGGCGGAGATGAAAAACTGTTTTTT.

This chain links TRBV12-3 or TRBV12-4 with TRBJ1-4, with D hard to call. V was cut by 8 bases and J by 8 bases, with 0 bases left in between. The CDR3 is 8 amino acids. The CDR3 DNA is TGTGCCAGCGAAAAACTGTTTTTT. It is translated as CASEKLFF.

The chain couples TRBV12-3 or TRBV12-4 to TRBJ1-5; 8 positions agree with TRBD1. This CDR3 has 13 amino acids. V trimming: 8 bases; J trimming: 2 bases; junction bases outside the gene matches: 2. DNA of the CDR3: TGTGCCAGCGCGACAGGGGGCAATCAGCCCCAGCATTTT. It codes for CASATGGNQPQHF.

This chain connects TRBV18 to TRBJ2-7, with 7 bases identical to TRBD1. Germline trimming cut 6 bases from V and 6 bases from J; bases unmatched to any gene: 11. In germline, CDR1 is KGHSH, CDR2 LQKENI. The CDR3 runs 14 residues. The CDR3 reads CASSSKTGVSEQYF. The CDR3 nucleotides read TGTGCCAGCTCGTCAAAAACAGGGGTAAGCGAGCAGTACTTC.

V and J are TRBV28 and TRBJ2-7; tentative D call: TRBD2 (5 bases). V lost 2 bases and J 2 bases, leaving 10 bases between the germline ends. The CDR3 consists of 14 residues. The V gene's germline CDR1 is MDHEN and CDR2 SYDVKM. CDR3 nucleotides: TGTGCCAGCAGTTTAATCGCGAGGGCCTACGAGCAGTACTTC. Encoded protein: CASSLIARAYEQYF. The full variable domain, with the rest looked up from reference TRBV28 and TRBJ2-7, is DVKVTQSSRYLVKRTGEKVFLECVQDMDHENMFWYRQDPGLGLRLIYFSYDVKMKEKGDIPEGYSVSREKKERFSLILESASTNQTSMYLCASSLIARAYEQYFGPGTRLTVT.

V usage is TRBV7-8 and J usage is TRBJ1-3; TRBD1 might be the D (5 bases). This CDR3 has 14 residues. Between the trimmed V and J ends, which lost 5 bases and 4 bases, there was a span of 12 bases. Germline-derived CDR1 and CDR2 are SGHVS and FQNEAQ. Here the CDR3 DNA reads TGTGCCAGCAGCCCGAGAGGGGTCGGAAACACCATATATTTT. Amino acids: CASSPRGVGNTIYF.

The rearrangement links TRBV7-2 to TRBJ1-2; possibly TRBD1 for D (5 bases). This CDR3 spans 15 amino acids. CDR1 and CDR2 from the germline V gene are SGHTA and FQGNSA. Deletions cut 1 base from V and 7 bases from J, with 16 bases between. The DNA for the CDR3 is TGTGCCAGCAGCTTAGATTGGCGTGGGGGGATTGGCTACACCTTC. Its translation is CASSLDWRGGIGYTF.

The chain has TRBV14 and TRBJ2-2; tentative D call: TRBD1 (5 bases). There are 18 residues in the CDR3. Germline CDR1 SGHDN, CDR2 FVKESK. Trimming cost V 0 bases and J 4 bases, with 18 bases left between them. The CDR3 sequence: CASSQDQGSRGITGELFF. The CDR3 bases are TGTGCCAGCAGCCAAGATCAGGGAAGCAGAGGCATCACCGGGGAGCTGTTTTTT.

This clone was detected once. This chain joins TRBV11-2 and TRBJ1-6; tentatively, D is TRBD1 (5 bases). V was pared by 5 bases and J by 3 bases, with 8 bases between. Per the germline V gene, CDR1 is SGHAT and CDR2 is FQNNGV. The CDR3 is made up of 14 amino acids. CDR3 sequence reads: CASSRQLYNSPLHF. CDR3 nucleotide sequence: TGTGCCAGCAGCAGACAGCTCTATAATTCACCCCTCCACTTT.

V and J are TRBV3-1 (or the pseudogene TRBV3-2) and TRBJ2-6, with 11 nucleotides matching TRBD1. The V segment lost 3 bases and the J segment 2 bases; nucleotides outside the gene matches: 9. Germline CDR1 reads LGHDT; CDR2 reads YNNKEL (reference sequence). This CDR3 is built from 19 residues. The chain's CDR3 is CASSQPPGQGATGANVLTF. The CDR3 DNA reads TGTGCCAGCAGCCAGCCCCCTGGACAGGGGGCTACTGGGGCCAACGTCCTGACTTTC.

This rearrangement joins TRBV5-1 to TRBJ1-2, with D uncertain. The germline V gene encodes CDR1 SGHRS and CDR2 YFSETQ. This CDR3 region has 15 residues. V was cut by 4 bases and J by 8 bases, with 21 bases left in between. The CDR3 protein is CASSTDLTDTRGYTF. The DNA for the CDR3 is TGCGCCAGCAGCACCGACCTCACAGATACGCGCGGCTACACCTTC.

This rearrangement joins TRBV27 to TRBJ1-4; D call uncertain. Trimming shortened V by 6 bases and J by 0 bases, and 8 bases separated the two germline ends. Germline assignment: CDR1 MNHEY and CDR2 SMNVEV (reference sequence). The CDR3 loop spans 14 amino acids. The CDR3 coding sequence is TGTGCCAGCAGACTACTGGCAACTAATGAAAAACTGTTTTTT. It codes for CASRLLATNEKLFF.